What follows is one T cell receptor (beta chain) and its context. The data stem from a study of cytomegalovirus exposure and HLA in healthy donors. Germline CDR1 SGHRS, CDR2 YFSETQ. V dropped 4 bases and J dropped 1; count of bases not matched to a gene: 1. This CDR3 is built from 15 residues. Sequencing used immunoSEQ multiplex PCR; TCRdb keeps in-frame clones, though not all of them. Here the sample spans 150,000 or so clones, 75% to 90% being singletons. V and J are TRBV5-1 and TRBJ2-3; 12 bases are shared with TRBD2. Specimen: PBMCs. The TCR was taken from a man aged 18 to 35 in good health and CMV-seropositive. CDR3 amino acids: CASSRTSGGTDTQYF. Here the CDR3 DNA reads TGCGCCAGCAGCCGGACTAGCGGGGGCACAGATACGCAGTATTTT. Combining the CDR3 with reference TRBV5-1 and TRBJ2-3 gives the whole variable domain KAGVTQTPRYLIKTRGQQVTLSCSPISGHRSVSWYQQTPGQGLQFLFEYFSETQRNKGNFPGRFSGRQFSNSRSEMNVSTLELGDSALYLCASSRTSGGTDTQYFGPGTRLTVL.